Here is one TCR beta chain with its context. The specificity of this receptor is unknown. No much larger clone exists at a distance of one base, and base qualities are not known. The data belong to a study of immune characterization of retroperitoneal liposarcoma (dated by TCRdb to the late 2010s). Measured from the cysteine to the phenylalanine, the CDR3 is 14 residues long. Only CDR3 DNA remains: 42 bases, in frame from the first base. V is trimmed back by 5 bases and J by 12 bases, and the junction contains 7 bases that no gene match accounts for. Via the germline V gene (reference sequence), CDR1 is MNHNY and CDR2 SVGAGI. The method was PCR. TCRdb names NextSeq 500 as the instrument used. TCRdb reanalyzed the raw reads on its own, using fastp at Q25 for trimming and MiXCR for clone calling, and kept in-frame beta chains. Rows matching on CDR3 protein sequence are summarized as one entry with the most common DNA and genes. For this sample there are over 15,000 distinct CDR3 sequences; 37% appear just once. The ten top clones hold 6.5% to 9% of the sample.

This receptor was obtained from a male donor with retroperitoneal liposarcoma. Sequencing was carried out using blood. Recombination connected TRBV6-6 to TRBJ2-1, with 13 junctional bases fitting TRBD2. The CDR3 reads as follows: CASSTGLAGVGQFF. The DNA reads TGTGCCAGCAGTACTGGACTAGCGGGAGTGGGGCAGTTCTTC.